This TCR beta chain was retrieved from a study of T cells in Graves' hyperthyroidism and ophthalmopathy. RNA transcripts provided the source from which TCR beta CDR3 regions were amplified. First-round RT-PCR targeting the TCR CDR3 was performed with the HTBI primer set. One entry per CDR3 protein results from TCRdb running MiXCR on the multiplex PCR reads. The sample has roughly 250,000 distinct CDR3 sequences; about a sixth are singletons. The junction had 6 bases not matched to a gene; V was cut back by 2 bases and J by 2 bases. The CDR3 consists of 18 residues. Germline CDR1 SGHDN, CDR2 FVKESK. Sequenced input: blood. This chain joins TRBV14 and TRBJ2-2, with 12 bases that match TRBD2. This TCR was sampled from a woman between 18 and 30 years old with Graves' ophthalmopathy. In DNA form, the CDR3 reads TGTGCCAGCAGCCAAAGGGCTAGCGGGAGGGCCAACACCGGGGAGCTGTTTTTT. Translating gives CASSQRASGRANTGELFF.